This section outlines one TCR beta chain sequence together with its context. What it binds is unknown. This sample stems from a study of T cell responses to AZD1222 COVID-19 vaccine. General study findings and limits: Only a handful of individuals given AZD1222 were seropositive at baseline.

Clones were read by immunoSEQ multiplex PCR, and TCRdb kept only the in-frame ones, dropping some. The table includes about 88,000 clones, 70% to 90% detected once. This TCR was recovered from an adult in good health. Sequencing used peripheral blood, obtained on day 0 of AZD1222 vaccination.

The CDR3 spells CASSLAAQVNSPLHF. CDR3 sequence (DNA): TGTGCCAGCAGCTTGGCCGCTCAGGTCAATTCACCCCTCCACTTT. The chain joins TRBV5-4 to TRBJ1-6; D is uncertain. Per germline, CDR1 SGHNT and CDR2 YYREEE (reference sequence). V was clipped by 0 bases and J by 7 bases, with 11 bases between them. The CDR3 covers 15 residues.